The rows below give T cell receptor beta chains drawn from one sample of a study of control samples from healthy donors and cancer patients. Only in-frame clones appear in the TCRdb table, and some are missing; sequencing was by immunoSEQ multiplex PCR. Found here are hundreds of thousands of clones, 90% of them singletons; the top ten hold about 6.3%. The sequenced sample consisted of PBMCs. Source of these receptors: a man between 35 and 55 years old with head and neck cancer. CDR3s include the opening cysteine and the closing phenylalanine or tryptophan. Each record gives: clone size, J gene, V gene, D gene, CDR3 DNA, CDR3 protein. D genes are given only for firm matches. Expanded clones are given a class, and other clones once, few, many or no size at all.

>-|TRBJ1-1|TRBV9|TRBD1
TGTGCCAGCAGCGCACCGGGACAGTGGGCTTTCTTT
CASSAPGQWAFF
>-|TRBJ1-5|TRBV19|-
TGTGCCAGTAGTACCAGGGTAGCCCTACAGCCCCAGCATTTT
CASSTRVALQPQHF
>-|TRBJ1-1|TRBV30|-
TGTGCCTGTTGGAAACAGGGTGGGAACACTGAAGCTTTCTTT
CACWKQGGNTEAFF
>-|TRBJ2-7|TRBV30|-
TGTGCCTGGAGTGTATGGGAAGCCTACGAGCAGTACTTC
CAWSVWEAYEQYF
>few|TRBJ2-7|TRBV7-9|-
TGTGCCAGCAGCCCTCGGGAAAATCTTTACGAGCAGTACTTC
CASSPRENLYEQYF
>-|TRBJ2-2|TRBV30|-
TGTGCCTGGATGAAAGGTACGAACACCGGGGAGCTGTTTTTT
CAWMKGTNTGELFF
>-|TRBJ2-5|TRBV9|TRBD2
TGTGCCAGCAGCGTAGGCGGGACTACCGGAGAGACCCAGTACTTC
CASSVGGTTGETQYF
>once|TRBJ2-1|TRBV4-3|-
TGCGCCAGCAGCCACTCCGGGGGTAGCAATGAGCAGTTCTTC
CASSHSGGSNEQFF
>-|TRBJ1-6|TRBV11-1|TRBD1
TGTGCCAGCAGCACCCGGACAGGACGCGGGGAAGCCCTCCACTTT
CASSTRTGRGEALHF
>-|TRBJ1-2|TRBV2|-
TGTGCCAGCAGCCCGGGGGGCTATGGCTACACCTTC
CASSPGGYGYTF
>-|TRBJ1-1|TRBV18|-
TGTGCCAGCTCACCGGGACGGGGGCTGAACACTGAAGCTTTCTTT
CASSPGRGLNTEAFF
>-|TRBJ2-1|TRBV6-2/TRBV6-3|TRBD2
TGTGCCAGCAGTTTCGGACTAGCGGGAGTCCTAAATGAGCAGTTCTTC
CASSFGLAGVLNEQFF
>-|TRBJ1-2|TRBV5-1|-
TGCGCCAGCAGCCATCAGGGGACACCGGATACAAATAATGGCTACACCTTC
CASSHQGTPDTNNGYTF
>once|TRBJ1-1|TRBV9|-
TGTGCCAGCAGCGTAGTAGTACACGGCACTGAAGCTTTCTTT
CASSVVVHGTEAFF
>-|TRBJ2-2|TRBV15|-
TGTGCCACCAGCTGGACCCCTAGGCGGGATCCGAACACCGGGGAGCTGTTTTTT
CATSWTPRRDPNTGELFF
>-|TRBJ2-4|TRBV19|-
TGTGCCAGTAGTATTCCGGGAATCGACATTCAGTACTTC
CASSIPGIDIQYF
>-|TRBJ2-1|TRBV14|TRBD2
TGTGCCAGCAGCCAACCTTCTAGCGGGAGGGGATACAATGAGCAGTTCTTC
CASSQPSSGRGYNEQFF
>-|TRBJ2-2|TRBV2|TRBD2
TGTGCCCTTTCTAGCGGGGGGGCGAACGGGGAGCTGTTTTTT
CALSSGGANGELFF
>few|TRBJ2-7|TRBV7-9|TRBD2
TGTGCCAGCAGCCGGACATCGGGACTAGCGGGTACCTACGAGCAGTACTTC
CASSRTSGLAGTYEQYF
>-|TRBJ2-2|TRBV2|-
TGTGCCAGCCTCGGAATAGGGGGTGGGAACACCGGGGAGCTGTTTTTT
CASLGIGGGNTGELFF
>-|TRBJ2-1|TRBV11-3|TRBD2
TGTGCCAGCAGCCCTAGCGGGGGGGCCTTCAATGAGCAGTTCTTC
CASSPSGGAFNEQFF
>-|TRBJ1-3|TRBV5-5|-
TGTGCCAGCAGCTTGGCGGCCTGGGAGCGCTCTGGAAACACCATATATTTT
CASSLAAWERSGNTIYF
>-|TRBJ2-7|TRBV7-3|-
TGTGCCAGCAGCCCAAATAGTTACGAGCAGTACTTC
CASSPNSYEQYF
>-|TRBJ2-5|TRBV27|TRBD2
TGTGCCAGCAGTCCGACTAGCGGGAGGGCCGAGACCCAGTACTTC
CASSPTSGRAETQYF
>-|TRBJ1-1|TRBV6-5|-
TGTGCCAGCGGGTACAGGTCGAACACTGAAGCTTTCTTT
CASGYRSNTEAFF
>-|TRBJ2-7|TRBV13|TRBD1
TGTGCCAGCAGCCTCCGGGACAGGGGGATTAGCTACGAGCAGTACTTC
CASSLRDRGISYEQYF
>-|TRBJ2-1|TRBV19|-
TGTGCCAGTAGTATAGAGGCGGCCCACTGGTCCTACAATGAGCAGTTCTTC
CASSIEAAHWSYNEQFF
>-|TRBJ1-2|TRBV7-9|TRBD1
TGTGCCAGCAGCCTGGGACAGTCCTATGGCTACACCTTC
CASSLGQSYGYTF
>-|TRBJ2-2|TRBV7-9|-
TGTGCCAGCAGCTTAAGGTCCGGGGAGCTGTTTTTT
CASSLRSGELFF
>-|TRBJ2-2|TRBV21-1|-
TGTTGGGCCCAGTCCGGGGAGCTGTTTTTT
CWAQSGELFF
>-|TRBJ2-7|TRBV5-1|-
TGCGCCAGCAGCTTGGCCGAGAGGAACGAGCAGTACTTC
CASSLAERNEQYF
>-|TRBJ1-6|TRBV5-1|-
TGCGCCAGCAGCGCCGACAGTTTTTATAATTCACCCCTCCACTTT
CASSADSFYNSPLHF
>once|TRBJ2-3|TRBV5-1|TRBD2
TGCGCCAGCAGCTTGGCACTAGCGGGGGGAAAAGATACGCAGTATTTT
CASSLALAGGKDTQYF